This is a list of T cell receptor beta chains from one sample in a study of blood T cell repertoires in COVID-19. Only in-frame clones appear in the TCRdb table, and some are missing; sequencing was by immunoSEQ multiplex PCR. Of approximately 400,000 clones in the sample, 89% were seen once. The sequenced material came from peripheral blood. The receptors derive from a man aged 35 to 55 with acute or convalescent COVID-19. Both conserved end residues are part of each CDR3. The order of the fields is J gene, CDR3 length, V gene, D gene, clone size, CDR3 DNA, CDR3 protein. D genes are given only for firm matches. Clone size is not always given. Where it is, it says once, few, many or a class for expanded clones.

TRBJ1-1,14,TRBV14,TRBD1,few,TGTGCCAGCAGCCAAGATAGGGGGCTCACTGAAGCTTTCTTT,CASSQDRGLTEAFF
TRBJ2-5,14,TRBV19,TRBD2,NA,TGTGCCAGTACTAGCGGGGGGTACCAAGAGACCCAGTACTTC,CASTSGGYQETQYF
TRBJ1-6,17,TRBV5-1,TRBD1,NA,TGCGCCAGCAGCTTCGGGCAGGGGGCTATCCCTATTTCACCCCTCCACTTT,CASSFGQGAIPISPLHF
TRBJ2-1,16,TRBV28,TRBD2,NA,TGTGCCAGCAGTTGGACTAGCGGGAGCTCCTACAATGAGCAGTTCTTC,CASSWTSGSSYNEQFF
TRBJ2-7,16,TRBV3-1/TRBV3-2,NA,NA,TGTGCCAGCAGCCAAGGCTTGGGGGAGGTCCCCTACGAGCAGTACTTC,CASSQGLGEVPYEQYF
TRBJ1-6,18,TRBV3-1/TRBV3-2,TRBD1,NA,TGTGCCAGCAGCACCATTCCCCTAGCGGGACAGGGGAATTCACCCCTCCACTTT,CASSTIPLAGQGNSPLHF
TRBJ2-7,14,TRBV19,TRBD2,NA,TGTGCCAGTAGCCTAGCGGGGGGACCCTACGAGCAGTACTTC,CASSLAGGPYEQYF
TRBJ2-2,13,TRBV27,NA,NA,TGTGCCAGCAGTTTTTCCCCGCGCGGGGAGCTGTTTTTT,CASSFSPRGELFF
TRBJ2-3,15,TRBV12-5,TRBD2,NA,TGTGCTAGTGGTATACAGCGGGGACCCACAGATACGCAGTATTTT,CASGIQRGPTDTQYF
TRBJ1-2,14,TRBV28,NA,NA,TGTGCCAGCAGTTTTTCCAACAGGCTTTATGGCTACACCTTC,CASSFSNRLYGYTF
TRBJ1-5,16,TRBV19,NA,NA,TGTGCCAGTAGCCTGGACGTCGGACAGCCCAATCAGCCCCAGCATTTT,CASSLDVGQPNQPQHF
TRBJ1-2,15,TRBV24-1,TRBD1,NA,TGTGCCACCAGTGATCCGTACAGGGGAGACTATGGCTACACCTTC,CATSDPYRGDYGYTF
TRBJ1-1,13,TRBV11-2,NA,NA,TGTGCCAGCAGCGCCAGAAGGAACACTGAAGCTTTCTTT,CASSARRNTEAFF
TRBJ2-2,13,TRBV7-2,NA,NA,TGTGCCAGCAGCTTAATCAGAACCGGGGAGCTGTTTTTT,CASSLIRTGELFF
TRBJ1-2,15,TRBV6-5,NA,NA,TGTGCCAGCAGTTTACTCCGGGACACCGACTATGGCTACACCTTC,CASSLLRDTDYGYTF
TRBJ2-5,13,TRBV30,NA,NA,TGTGCCTGGAGGGCCGGGGGACAAGAGACCCAGTACTTC,CAWRAGGQETQYF
TRBJ1-1,14,TRBV5-1,TRBD1,NA,TGCGCCAGCAGCAGACAGGGGGCATACGATGAAGCTTTCTTT,CASSRQGAYDEAFF
TRBJ2-3,15,TRBV5-4,TRBD2,NA,TGTGCCACCTCAGACCCTAGCGGGGGCGGAGATACGCAGTATTTT,CATSDPSGGGDTQYF
TRBJ2-7,14,TRBV7-9,TRBD1,NA,TGTGCCAGCAGCTTAGACAGGGGTTCGAACGAGCAGTACTTC,CASSLDRGSNEQYF
TRBJ2-7,14,TRBV4-2,TRBD1,NA,TGTGCCAGCAGCCTGGGACAGGGGTCCTACGAGCAGTACTTC,CASSLGQGSYEQYF
TRBJ2-2,15,TRBV11-3,TRBD2,NA,TGTGCCAGCAGCTTCAGCGGGGTGAACACCGGGGAGCTGTTTTTT,CASSFSGVNTGELFF
TRBJ2-7,14,TRBV24-1,TRBD1,NA,TGTGCCACCAGTGAAGCCGACAGGGGTTACGAGCAGTACTTC,CATSEADRGYEQYF
TRBJ2-3,14,TRBV5-1,NA,NA,TGCGCCAGCAGCTCGTACCCAGGCACAGATACGCAGTATTTT,CASSSYPGTDTQYF
TRBJ2-5,15,TRBV3-1/TRBV3-2,NA,NA,TGTGCCAGCAGCCCGTCCACAGGCACGGTAGAGACCCAGTACTTC,CASSPSTGTVETQYF